The 27 T cell receptor beta chains reported below all come from one sample, sequenced in a study of T cell responses to AZD1222 COVID-19 vaccine. Produced via immunoSEQ multiplex PCR; TCRdb's table is partial and in-frame only. The data show about 68,000 clones, about nine tenths seen once. Sequenced material: peripheral blood, taken on day 0 of AZD1222 vaccination. These receptors were taken from an adult in good health.

This clone was picked up one time. V is TRBV7-2 and J is TRBJ2-1; D not resolved. CDR3 length: 14 amino acids. Germline CDR1 reads SGHTA; CDR2 reads FQGNSA. Trimming took off 5 bases at V and 7 bases at J, with 15 bases between the two ends. CDR3 DNA: TGTGCCAGCAGCCCAACCTGGACGGTAAATGAGCAGTTCTTC. Its protein is CASSPTWTVNEQFF.

The gene calls are TRBV25-1 and TRBJ1-1; D call uncertain. Per the germline V gene, CDR1 is MGHDK and CDR2 is SYGVNS. This CDR3 contains 13 residues. V shed 1 base and J shed 7 bases, with 10 bases lying between them. In nucleotides, the CDR3 is TGTGCCAGCAGTGAATTAACAGAACGTGAAGCTTTCTTT. Translated, it gives CASSELTEREAFF.

The V call is TRBV28, the J call TRBJ1-1; 10 nucleotides agree with TRBD1. Looked up from germline, CDR1 is MDHEN and CDR2 is SYDVKM. V was pared by 8 bases and J by 1 base, with 10 bases of the junction left unmatched. This CDR3 contains 16 residues. The CDR3 DNA follows: TGTGCCAGCTATATGACAGGGGGCCTCGGGAACACTGAAGCTTTCTTT. This gives the protein CASYMTGGLGNTEAFF.

The J gene is TRBJ2-2, the V gene TRBV7-7; the match to TRBD2 covers 11 bases. The CDR3 extends over 17 amino acids. Unmatched junction bases numbered 5, after V lost 0 bases and J lost 5 bases. Looked up from germline, CDR1 is SSHAT and CDR2 is FNYEAQ (reference sequence). The CDR3 sequence: CASSLAELAGVTGELFF. The CDR3, as DNA: TGTGCCAGCAGCTTAGCGGAACTAGCGGGGGTAACCGGGGAGCTGTTTTTT.

This clone was recorded once. The chain uses TRBV18 and TRBJ1-6, with a possible D match to TRBD1 (5 bases). CDR1 KGHSH and CDR2 LQKENI come from the germline V gene. The CDR3 runs 14 residues. Trimming shortened V by 3 bases and J by 10 bases, and 13 bases separated the two germline ends. The chain's CDR3 is CASSPEGAGSPLHF. The DNA of the CDR3 is TGTGCCAGCTCACCGGAAGGGGCCGGATCACCCCTCCACTTT.

This sequence joins TRBV24-1 and TRBJ2-1, with D uncertain. This CDR3 has 16 amino acids. V gave up 2 bases and J gave up 0 bases, with 10 bases separating them. Germline V gives CDR1 KGHDR, CDR2 SFDVKD. The DNA for the CDR3 is TGTGCCACCAGTGATTCTGAACCACTCTCCTACAATGAGCAGTTCTTC. Translation: CATSDSEPLSYNEQFF.

The V call is TRBV11-2, the J call TRBJ2-7, with D tentatively TRBD1 or TRBD2 (6 bases each). This CDR3 has 15 residues. Germline V CDR1 and CDR2: SGHAT, FQNNGV. Deletions cut 5 bases from V and 6 bases from J, with 20 bases between. This CDR3 is CASSPQGIAGSEQYF. CDR3 DNA: TGTGCCAGCAGCCCCCAGGGGATTGCGGGATCCGAGCAGTACTTC. The variable domain in full, completed from reference TRBV11-2 and TRBJ2-7, reads EAGVAQSPRYKIIEKRQSVAFWCNPISGHATLYWYQQILGQGPKLLIQFQNNGVVDDSQLPKDRFSAERLKGVDSTLKIQPAKLEDSAVYLCASSPQGIAGSEQYFGPGTRLTVT.

J is TRBJ1-5 and V is TRBV21-1; the table gives TRBD1 as D, unverified against the DNA. TRBV21-1 constitutes a pseudogene. The CDR3 length is 17 residues. CDR3 region: CASTVRQGGAANQPQHF. CDR3 nucleotides: TGTGCCAGCACCGTAAGACAAGGGGGCGCCGCTAATCAGCCCCAGCATTTT.

The chain recombines TRBV12-5 with TRBJ2-1; 9 positions agree with TRBD2. Germline loops: CDR1 LGHNT, CDR2 FRNRAP. The CDR3 spans 14 residues. The V gene end was trimmed by 6 bases and the J gene end by 6 bases; junction bases not matched to a gene: 6. The CDR3 bases are TGTGCTAGTGGGCCGGGACTAGCTCGCAATGAGCAGTTCTTC. Protein: CASGPGLARNEQFF.

This clone was counted at least ten times. The rearrangement uses TRBV2 and TRBJ2-5, with a possible D match to TRBD2 (7 bases). V was shortened by 6 bases and J by 5 bases, with 16 bases between the two germline ends. CDR3 length equals 14 residues. Germline CDR1 and CDR2: SNHLY and FYNNEI. CDR3 sequence (DNA): TGTGCCAGCAGCTATGGGGGGGCGGGTGAGACCCAGTACTTC. It codes for CASSYGGAGETQYF.

The V and J genes are TRBV19 and TRBJ1-5; 11 nucleotides agree with TRBD1. V lost 9 bases to trimming and J lost 9 bases; unmatched junction nucleotides: 10. The CDR3 is made up of 14 amino acids. CDR1 is LNHDA, CDR2 SQIVND, per germline (reference sequence). The CDR3, as DNA: TGTGCCAGCCGGGACAGGGGGACTCTAGGGCCCCAGCATTTT. It encodes CASRDRGTLGPQHF.

The chain recombines TRBV6-1 with TRBJ1-1, with D hard to call. The CDR3 length is 15 residues. Germline loops: CDR1 MNHNS, CDR2 SASEGT. V dropped 2 bases and J dropped 3 bases, with 13 bases sitting between them. CDR3 nucleotides: TGTGCCAGCAGTGAATTAATTGGGAGGGACACTGAAGCTTTCTTT. Translating gives CASSELIGRDTEAFF.

The chain carries TRBV7-2 and TRBJ2-7; 12 positions agree with TRBD2. This CDR3 is built from 15 residues. CDR1 is SGHTA and CDR2 is FQGNSA in the germline V gene. V shed 4 bases, J shed 2 bases, and the junction held 3 bases outside the gene matches. For the CDR3, the DNA is TGTGCCAGCAGCTCTAGCGGGGGGGCCCCCTACGAGCAGTACTTC. Protein sequence: CASSSSGGAPYEQYF.

The chain has TRBV5-6 and TRBJ1-1; the match to TRBD1 covers 10 bases. CDR3 size: 15 residues. Germline loops: CDR1 SGHDT, CDR2 YYEEEE. V was clipped by 2 bases and J by 4 bases; unmatched bases: 5. The CDR3 DNA reads as TGTGCCAGCAGCTTTTCCGGGACAGGGGCCACTGAAGCTTTCTTT. Translating it yields CASSFSGTGATEAFF.

This chain joins TRBV6-1 and TRBJ1-2; no reliable D call. Germline CDR1 is MNHNS and CDR2 is SASEGT. This CDR3 is built from 15 residues. V was shortened by 0 bases and J by 6 bases, with 14 bases between the two germline ends. The CDR3 region is CASSEAKGPLHGYTF. CDR3 nucleotide sequence: TGTGCCAGCAGTGAAGCTAAGGGTCCCTTACATGGCTACACCTTC.

This clone showed up just once. The chain employs TRBV7-8 and TRBJ2-1, with TRBD2 identical over 7 bases. V shed 5 bases, J shed 3 bases, and the junction held 13 bases outside the gene matches. Germline CDR1 and CDR2: SGHVS and FQNEAQ. This CDR3 region has 17 residues. CDR3 region: CASSETPLAGLYNEQFF. In DNA form, the CDR3 reads TGTGCCAGCAGCGAGACCCCATTAGCGGGCCTCTACAATGAGCAGTTCTTC.

V usage is TRBV7-3 and J usage is TRBJ2-1; 9 nucleotides line up with TRBD2. The germline CDR1 and CDR2 sequences are SGHTA and FQGTGA. The length of the CDR3 is 16 residues. With 2 bases clipped from V and 8 bases from J, the junction kept 10 bases outside the gene matches. CDR3 nucleotide sequence: TGTGCCAGCAGCTTAGATGGGCGGGAGGGGGTAGATGAGCAGTTCTTC. Protein product: CASSLDGREGVDEQFF.

The chain uses TRBV28 and TRBJ2-7; 9 bases line up with TRBD1. V lost 5 bases, J lost 6 bases, and 8 bases stayed unmatched. This CDR3 has 14 amino acids. CDR1 MDHEN and CDR2 SYDVKM come from the germline V gene. The CDR3 nucleotides read TGTGCCAGCAGTGCCCCGGGACAGGGAAGCGAGCAGTACTTC. Protein: CASSAPGQGSEQYF.

J is TRBJ1-1 and V is TRBV7-2; D gene unclear. Germline V CDR1 and CDR2: SGHTA, FQGNSA. The CDR3 runs to 13 residues. Trimming pared 7 bases from V and 0 bases from J, leaving 9 bases between. The CDR3 DNA reads TGTGCCAGCAAGGGTTTCGTGAACACTGAAGCTTTCTTT. Protein sequence: CASKGFVNTEAFF. The variable domain in full, completed from reference TRBV7-2 and TRBJ1-1, reads GAGVSQSPSNKVTEKGKDVELRCDPISGHTALYWYRQSLGQGLEFLIYFQGNSAPDKSGLPSDRFSAERTGGSVSTLTIQRTQQEDSAVYLCASKGFVNTEAFFGQGTRLTVV.

The gene calls are TRBV29-1 and TRBJ2-7; 10 positions match TRBD1. V lost 4 bases, J lost 4 bases, and 4 bases stayed unmatched. CDR1 is SQVTM and CDR2 is ANQGSEA in the germline V gene. This CDR3 has 13 residues. The CDR3 DNA reads TGCAGCGTTGCCCGGACAGGGGGGTACGAGCAGTACTTC. Amino acid sequence: CSVARTGGYEQYF.

The chain has TRBV11-2 and TRBJ2-6; 7 bases match TRBD1. The V gene's germline CDR1 is SGHAT and CDR2 FQNNGV. The CDR3 contains 18 residues. V shed 3 bases and J 2 bases; nucleotides not matched to a gene: 10. Here the CDR3 reads CASSFVGRGGPGANVLTF. CDR3 DNA sequence: TGTGCCAGCAGCTTCGTAGGAAGAGGGGGCCCTGGGGCCAACGTCCTGACTTTC.

V usage is TRBV13 and J usage is TRBJ2-7, with unresolved D. The CDR3 spans 11 residues. Germline V gives CDR1 PRHDT, CDR2 FYEKMQ (reference sequence). Trimming cost V 5 bases and J 3 bases, with 5 bases left between them. CDR3 in DNA: TGTGCCAGCAGCCATCGCTACGAGCAGTACTTC. The encoded protein is CASSHRYEQYF.

A single count supports this clone. This sequence joins TRBV4-2 and TRBJ2-3, with unresolved D. The CDR3 contains 15 residues. With 1 base removed from V and 0 bases from J, the gap between germline ends came to 8 bases. Germline V gene data show CDR1 as LGHNA and CDR2 as YNFKEQ. The CDR3 region is CASSQGDTSTDTQYF. In DNA form, the CDR3 reads TGTGCCAGCAGCCAAGGCGACACTAGCACAGATACGCAGTATTTT.

This sequence joins TRBV6-1 and TRBJ2-7; 7 bases map to TRBD1. In germline, CDR1 is MNHNS, CDR2 SASEGT. The CDR3 contains 14 residues. Losses at the gene ends were 3 bases for V and 1 base for J; bases not matched to a gene: 3. DNA of the CDR3: TGTGCCAGCAGTGAGCTGGGACAGTCCTACGAGCAGTACTTC. Encoded protein: CASSELGQSYEQYF.

This clone appeared many times. V usage is TRBV18 and J usage is TRBJ1-5; D might be TRBD1 (6 bases). CDR3 length: 13 amino acids. Per germline, CDR1 KGHSH and CDR2 LQKENI. Trimming stripped 5 bases from V and 1 base from J, with 6 bases between. CDR3 in DNA: TGTGCCAGCTCAGGGGGCAGCAATCAGCCCCAGCATTTT. This sequence encodes CASSGGSNQPQHF.

The V call is TRBV30, the J call TRBJ1-2; tentative D call: TRBD1 (6 bases). The CDR3 has 15 residues. Germline CDR1 reads GTSNPN; CDR2 reads SVGIG (reference sequence). V lost 4 bases, J lost 5 bases, and 20 bases lay in between. This CDR3 is CAWILGGAGGYGYTF. The CDR3 DNA reads as TGTGCCTGGATCCTCGGGGGGGCCGGCGGGTATGGCTACACCTTC.

The gene calls are TRBV5-1 and TRBJ1-4, with TRBD1 matching over 7 bases. CDR3 size: 14 residues. Looked up from germline, CDR1 is SGHRS and CDR2 is YFSETQ. The ends lost 5 bases at V and 5 bases at J; junction bases unmatched: 6. The CDR3, as DNA: TGCGCCAGCAGGGGAAACAGGGGAAATGAAAAACTGTTTTTT. Encoded protein: CASRGNRGNEKLFF. Using reference TRBV5-1 and TRBJ1-4 for the parts outside the CDR3, the full variable domain is KAGVTQTPRYLIKTRGQQVTLSCSPISGHRSVSWYQQTPGQGLQFLFEYFSETQRNKGNFPGRFSGRQFSNSRSEMNVSTLELGDSALYLCASRGNRGNEKLFFGSGTQLSVL.